The entry that follows covers one TCR beta chain sequence. Under the authors' procedure: Amplification with reference gene primers provided the estimates of nucleated cell counts. Using immunoSEQ multiplex PCR, the repertoire was profiled, and TCRdb retains in-frame clones only, with some absent. V, J and clone size derive from that table, while D and trimming were established from the DNA sequence. Of 240,000 or so clones listed, 80% to 85% were seen once; the top ten hold roughly 3.2%. This CDR3 is 16 amino acids long. Germline V gene sequence: CDR1 SGHVS, CDR2 FNYEAQ. Trimming at V came to 1 base and at J to 2 bases, leaving 2 bases not matched to a gene. The record originates from a study of blood T cell repertoires in COVID-19. Across the whole study: T cells, B-cell-depleted T cells, or PBMCs provided the cDNA or gDNA that served as material.

The origin of this receptor is a woman younger than 35 with acute or convalescent COVID-19. The specimen was peripheral blood. The chain is built from TRBV7-6 and TRBJ1-3, with TRBD1 matching 10 bases. The CDR3 here is CASSLEGQGPGNTIYF. In DNA form, the CDR3 reads TGTGCCAGCAGCTTAGAGGGACAGGGGCCTGGAAACACCATATATTTT.